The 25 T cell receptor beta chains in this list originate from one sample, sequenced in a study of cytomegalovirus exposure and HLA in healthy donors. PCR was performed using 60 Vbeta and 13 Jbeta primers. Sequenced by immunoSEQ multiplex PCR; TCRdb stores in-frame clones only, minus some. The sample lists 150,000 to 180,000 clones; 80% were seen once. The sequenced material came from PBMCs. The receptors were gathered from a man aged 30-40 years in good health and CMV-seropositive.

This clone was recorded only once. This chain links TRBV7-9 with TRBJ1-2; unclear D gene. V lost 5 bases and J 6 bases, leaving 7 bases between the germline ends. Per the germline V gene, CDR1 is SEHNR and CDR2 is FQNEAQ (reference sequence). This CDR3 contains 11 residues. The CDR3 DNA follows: TGTGCCAGCAGCCTCGGAGATGGCTACACCTTC. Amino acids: CASSLGDGYTF. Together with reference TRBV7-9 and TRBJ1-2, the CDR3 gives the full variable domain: DTGVSQNPRHKITKRGQNVTFRCDPISEHNRLYWYRQTLGQGPEFLTYFQNEAQLEKSRLLSDRFSAERPKGSFSTLEIQRTEQGDSAMYLCASSLGDGYTFGSGTRLTVV.

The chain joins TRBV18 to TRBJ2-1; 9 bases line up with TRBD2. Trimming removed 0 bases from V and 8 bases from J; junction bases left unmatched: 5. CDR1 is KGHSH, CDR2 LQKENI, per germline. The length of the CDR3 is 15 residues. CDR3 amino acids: CASSPPAGGAHEQFF. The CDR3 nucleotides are TGTGCCAGCTCACCACCGGCGGGAGGGGCCCATGAGCAGTTCTTC. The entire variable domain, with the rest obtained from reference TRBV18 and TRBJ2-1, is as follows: NAGVMQNPRHLVRRRGQEARLRCSPMKGHSHVYWYRQLPEEGLKFMVYLQKENIIDESGMPKERFSAEFPKEGPSILRIQQVVRGDSAAYFCASSPPAGGAHEQFFGPGTRLTVL.

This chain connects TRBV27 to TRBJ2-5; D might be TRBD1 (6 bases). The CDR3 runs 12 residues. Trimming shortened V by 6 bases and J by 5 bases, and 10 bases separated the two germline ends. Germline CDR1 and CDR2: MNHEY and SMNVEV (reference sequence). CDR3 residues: CASRQGEETQYF. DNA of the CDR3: TGTGCCAGCAGACAGGGTGAGGAGACCCAGTACTTC.

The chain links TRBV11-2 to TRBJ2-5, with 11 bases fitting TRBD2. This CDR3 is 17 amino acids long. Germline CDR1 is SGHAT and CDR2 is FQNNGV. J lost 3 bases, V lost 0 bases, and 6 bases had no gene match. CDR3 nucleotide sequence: TGTGCCAGCAGCTTAGATTTAACTAGCGGGAGAAAAGAGACCCAGTACTTC. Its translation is CASSLDLTSGRKETQYF.

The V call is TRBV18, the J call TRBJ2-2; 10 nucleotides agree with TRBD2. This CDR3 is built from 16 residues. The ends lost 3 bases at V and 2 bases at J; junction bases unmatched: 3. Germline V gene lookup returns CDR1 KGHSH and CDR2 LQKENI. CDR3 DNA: TGTGCCAGCTCACCGGGACTAGCGACCAACACCGGGGAGCTGTTTTTT. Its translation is CASSPGLATNTGELFF.

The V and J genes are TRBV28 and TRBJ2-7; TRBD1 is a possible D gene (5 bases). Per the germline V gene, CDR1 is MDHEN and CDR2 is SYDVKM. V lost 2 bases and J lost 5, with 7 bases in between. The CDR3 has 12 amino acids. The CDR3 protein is CASSLRGDEQYF. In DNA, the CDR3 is TGTGCCAGCAGTTTAAGGGGCGACGAGCAGTACTTC.

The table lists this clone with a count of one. This CDR3 is CASSLPGQGGNEQFF. In DNA form, the CDR3 reads TGTGCCAGCAGCCTCCCGGGACAGGGAGGCAATGAGCAGTTCTTC. The chain has TRBV7-9 and TRBJ2-1, with 9 bases lining up with TRBD1. V trimming: 5 bases; J trimming: 6 bases; junction bases outside the gene matches: 8. CDR3 length equals 15 residues. Germline CDR1 SEHNR, CDR2 FQNEAQ (reference sequence).

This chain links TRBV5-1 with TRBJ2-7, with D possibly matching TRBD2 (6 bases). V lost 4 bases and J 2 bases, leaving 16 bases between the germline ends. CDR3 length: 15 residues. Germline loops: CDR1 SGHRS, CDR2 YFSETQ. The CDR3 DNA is TGCGCCAGCAGCAATCCGGGACTGGGGACCTACGAGCAGTACTTC. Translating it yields CASSNPGLGTYEQYF. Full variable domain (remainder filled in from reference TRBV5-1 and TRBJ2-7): KAGVTQTPRYLIKTRGQQVTLSCSPISGHRSVSWYQQTPGQGLQFLFEYFSETQRNKGNFPGRFSGRQFSNSRSEMNVSTLELGDSALYLCASSNPGLGTYEQYFGPGTRLTVT.

CDR3 in DNA: TGTGCCAGCTCACCACCAGGGCATGCGGGAGCCAGGACCCAGTACTTC. It codes for CASSPPGHAGARTQYF. This chain uses TRBV18 with TRBJ2-5, with 7 bases matching TRBD2. CDR3 length: 16 residues. Germline trimming cut 0 bases from V and 7 bases from J; bases unmatched to any gene: 11. CDR1 is KGHSH and CDR2 is LQKENI in the germline V gene.

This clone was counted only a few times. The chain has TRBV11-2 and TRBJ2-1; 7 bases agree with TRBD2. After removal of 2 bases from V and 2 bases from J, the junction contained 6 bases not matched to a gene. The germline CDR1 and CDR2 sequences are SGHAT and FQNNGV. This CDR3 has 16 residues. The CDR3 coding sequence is TGTGCCAGCAGCTTAAGAGGCAGCGGGACCTACAATGAGCAGTTCTTC. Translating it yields CASSLRGSGTYNEQFF.

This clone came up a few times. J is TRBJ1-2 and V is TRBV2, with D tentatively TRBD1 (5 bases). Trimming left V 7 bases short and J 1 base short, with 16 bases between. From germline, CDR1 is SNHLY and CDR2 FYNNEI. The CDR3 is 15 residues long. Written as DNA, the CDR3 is TGTGCCAGCACCAAGACAGAACTTTTTAACTATGGCTACACCTTC. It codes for CASTKTELFNYGYTF.

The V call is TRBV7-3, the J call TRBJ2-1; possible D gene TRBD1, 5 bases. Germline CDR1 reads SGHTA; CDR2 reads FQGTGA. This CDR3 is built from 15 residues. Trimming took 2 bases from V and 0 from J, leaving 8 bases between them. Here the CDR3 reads CASSLADSSYNEQFF. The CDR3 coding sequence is TGTGCCAGCAGCTTAGCTGACAGCTCCTACAATGAGCAGTTCTTC.

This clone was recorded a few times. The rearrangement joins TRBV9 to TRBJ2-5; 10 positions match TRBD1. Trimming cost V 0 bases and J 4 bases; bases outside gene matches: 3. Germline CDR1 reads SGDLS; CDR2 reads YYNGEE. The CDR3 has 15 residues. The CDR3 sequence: CASSVGQGALETQYF. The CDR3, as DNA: TGTGCCAGCAGCGTAGGACAGGGGGCATTAGAGACCCAGTACTTC.

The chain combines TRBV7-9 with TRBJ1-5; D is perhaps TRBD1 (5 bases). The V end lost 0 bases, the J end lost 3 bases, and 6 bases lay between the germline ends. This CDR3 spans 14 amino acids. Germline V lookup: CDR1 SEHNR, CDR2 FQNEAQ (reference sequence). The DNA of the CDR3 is TGTGCCAGCAGCTTAGCAGGGGTCAATCAGCCCCAGCATTTT. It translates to CASSLAGVNQPQHF.

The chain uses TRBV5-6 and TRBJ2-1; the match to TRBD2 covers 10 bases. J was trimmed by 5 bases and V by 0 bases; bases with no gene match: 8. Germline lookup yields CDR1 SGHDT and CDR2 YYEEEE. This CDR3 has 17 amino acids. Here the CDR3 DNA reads TGTGCCAGCAGCTTGGCGGCTAGCGGGAGATCTGACAATGAGCAGTTCTTC. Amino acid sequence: CASSLAASGRSDNEQFF.

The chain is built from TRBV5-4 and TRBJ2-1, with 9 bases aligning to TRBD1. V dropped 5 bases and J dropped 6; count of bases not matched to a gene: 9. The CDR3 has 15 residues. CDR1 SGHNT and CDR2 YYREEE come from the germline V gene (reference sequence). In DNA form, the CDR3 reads TGTGCCAGCAGTCCCACAGGGGGCGGGCTCAATGAGCAGTTCTTC. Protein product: CASSPTGGGLNEQFF.

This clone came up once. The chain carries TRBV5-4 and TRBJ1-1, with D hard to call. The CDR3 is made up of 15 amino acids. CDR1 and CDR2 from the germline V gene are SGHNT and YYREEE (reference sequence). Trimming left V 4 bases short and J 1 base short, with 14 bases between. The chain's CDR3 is CASSARDEENTEAFF. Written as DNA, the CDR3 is TGTGCCAGCAGCGCCCGGGATGAGGAGAACACTGAAGCTTTCTTT.

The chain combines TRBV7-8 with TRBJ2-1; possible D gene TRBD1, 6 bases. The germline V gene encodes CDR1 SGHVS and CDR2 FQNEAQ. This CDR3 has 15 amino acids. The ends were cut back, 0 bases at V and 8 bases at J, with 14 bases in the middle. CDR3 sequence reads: CASSLAGAGRDEQFF. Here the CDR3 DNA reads TGTGCCAGCAGCTTAGCGGGGGCAGGTAGGGATGAGCAGTTCTTC.

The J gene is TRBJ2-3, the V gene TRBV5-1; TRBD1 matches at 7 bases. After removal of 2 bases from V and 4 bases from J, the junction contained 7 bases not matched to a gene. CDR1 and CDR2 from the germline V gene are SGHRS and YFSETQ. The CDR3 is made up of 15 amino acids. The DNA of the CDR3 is TGCGCCAGCAGCTTTAGGGGGCAAGGCGCAGATACGCAGTATTTT. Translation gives CASSFRGQGADTQYF.

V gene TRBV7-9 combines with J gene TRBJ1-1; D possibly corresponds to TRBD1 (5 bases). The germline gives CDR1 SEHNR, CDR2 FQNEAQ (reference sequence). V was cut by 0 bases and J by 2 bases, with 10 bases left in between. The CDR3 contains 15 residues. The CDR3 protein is CASSLAGGDNTEAFF. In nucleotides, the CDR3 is TGTGCCAGCAGCTTAGCCGGGGGAGATAACACTGAAGCTTTCTTT.

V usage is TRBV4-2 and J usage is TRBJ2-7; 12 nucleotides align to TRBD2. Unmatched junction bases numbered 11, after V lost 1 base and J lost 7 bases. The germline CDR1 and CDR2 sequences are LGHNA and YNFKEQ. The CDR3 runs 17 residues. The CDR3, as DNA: TGTGCCAGCAGCCAAGGGGGTGCTAGCGGGAGGGTCGGGGAGCAGTACTTC. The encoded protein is CASSQGGASGRVGEQYF.

The chain's CDR3 is CASSPGTGGYNEKLFF. DNA of the CDR3: TGTGCCAGCAGTCCCGGGACAGGGGGATATAATGAAAAACTGTTTTTT. The chain employs TRBV27 and TRBJ1-4; 11 nucleotides match TRBD1. CDR1 is MNHEY and CDR2 is SMNVEV in the germline V gene (reference sequence). Losses at the gene ends were 5 bases for V and 4 bases for J; bases not matched to a gene: 6. The CDR3 runs 16 residues. The entire variable domain, with the rest obtained from reference TRBV27 and TRBJ1-4, is as follows: EAQVTQNPRYLITVTGKKLTVTCSQNMNHEYMSWYRQDPGLGLRQIYYSMNVEVTDKGDVPEGYKVSRKEKRNFPLILESPSPNQTSLYFCASSPGTGGYNEKLFFGSGTQLSVL.

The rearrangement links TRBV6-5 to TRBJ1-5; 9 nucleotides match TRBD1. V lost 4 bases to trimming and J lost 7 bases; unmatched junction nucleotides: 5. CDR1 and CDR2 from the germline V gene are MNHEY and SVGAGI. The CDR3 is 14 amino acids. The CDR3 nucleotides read TGTGCCAGCAGTTCGACAGGGGGGCGGCAGCCCCAGCATTTT. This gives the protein CASSSTGGRQPQHF.

The CDR3 loop is CASSSSQFTGGQPQHF. Written as DNA, the CDR3 is TGTGCCAGCAGCTCGTCCCAATTCACCGGGGGTCAGCCCCAGCATTTT. The chain employs TRBV27 and TRBJ1-5, with D possibly matching TRBD1 (5 bases). Trimming pared 6 bases from V and 6 bases from J, leaving 21 bases between. The CDR3 spans 16 residues. Looked up from germline, CDR1 is MNHEY and CDR2 is SMNVEV (reference sequence).

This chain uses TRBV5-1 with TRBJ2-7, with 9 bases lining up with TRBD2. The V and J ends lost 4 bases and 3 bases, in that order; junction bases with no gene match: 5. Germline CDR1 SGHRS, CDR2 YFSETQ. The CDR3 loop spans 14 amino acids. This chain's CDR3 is CASSVTAGGYEQYF. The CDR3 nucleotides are TGCGCCAGCAGCGTTACAGCGGGAGGCTACGAGCAGTACTTC.